The 7 T cell receptor beta chains given below trace back to one sample, sequenced in a study of blood T cell repertoires in COVID-19. Profiling relied on immunoSEQ multiplex PCR, and the TCRdb table lists in-frame clones only, not all of them. The repertoire holds about 130,000 clones, under 85% seen once, with roughly 12% in the top ten. The sequenced material came from peripheral blood. These receptors all stem from a man in his fifties or sixties with acute or convalescent COVID-19.

CDR3 residues: CASSSWTGGFFQYF. The DNA for the CDR3 is TGTGCCAGCAGCTCTTGGACAGGGGGGTTCTTTCAGTACTTC. V usage is TRBV13 and J usage is TRBJ2-4; 10 bases agree with TRBD1. The CDR3 spans 14 residues. Unmatched junction bases numbered 8, after V lost 4 bases and J lost 11 bases. Germline V CDR1 and CDR2: PRHDT, FYEKMQ (reference sequence). Together with reference TRBV13 and TRBJ2-4, the CDR3 gives the full variable domain: AAGVIQSPRHLIKEKRETATLKCYPIPRHDTVYWYQQGPGQDPQFLISFYEKMQSDKGSIPDRFSAQQFSDYHSELNMSSLELGDSALYFCASSSWTGGFFQYFGAGTRLSVL.

The chain is built from TRBV5-1 and TRBJ2-1, with 14 bases aligning to TRBD2. The CDR3 totals 17 residues. V trimming: 0 bases; J trimming: 8 bases; junction bases outside the gene matches: 7. Per the germline V gene, CDR1 is SGHRS and CDR2 is YFSETQ. The CDR3 region is CASSLGLAGGVRDEQFF. In DNA form, the CDR3 reads TGCGCCAGCAGCTTGGGACTAGCGGGAGGGGTCAGAGATGAGCAGTTCTTC.

This chain uses TRBV5-1 with TRBJ1-1; D is possibly TRBD1 (5 bases). Germline V gene lookup returns CDR1 SGHRS and CDR2 YFSETQ. This CDR3 has 13 amino acids. Trimming took off 4 bases at V and 1 base at J, with 8 bases between the two ends. The CDR3: CASSDRGNTEAFF. The CDR3 nucleotides read TGCGCCAGCAGCGATAGGGGGAACACTGAAGCTTTCTTT.

V usage is TRBV3-1 (or the pseudogene TRBV3-2) and J usage is TRBJ1-2; TRBD1 is a possible D gene (5 bases). This CDR3 has 13 amino acids. Per germline, CDR1 LGHDT and CDR2 YNNKEL (reference sequence). Trimming cost V 3 bases and J 8 bases, with 13 bases left between them. The CDR3 bases are TGTGCCAGCAGCCATGGGGCCGCCTCGGGCTACACCTTC. This sequence encodes CASSHGAASGYTF.

This rearrangement joins TRBV20-1 to TRBJ2-1; D is unclear. Per the germline V gene, CDR1 is DFQATT and CDR2 is SNEGSKA (reference sequence). The CDR3 spans 10 residues. V was trimmed by 8 bases and J by 7 bases, leaving 9 bases between them. As DNA, the CDR3 is TGCAGTTCCGCTACTAATGAGCAGTTCTTC. Protein sequence: CSSATNEQFF.

The rearrangement joins TRBV5-1 to TRBJ2-7, with 8 positions matching TRBD2. The germline V gene has CDR1 SGHRS and CDR2 YFSETQ. V lost 5 bases, J lost 5 bases, and 21 bases stayed unmatched. The CDR3 length is 18 residues. The CDR3 nucleotides read TGCGCCAGCAGGGAGAGACCCTTAGGAAGCGGGAGCGCCCACGAGCAGTACTTC. Protein: CASRERPLGSGSAHEQYF.

V is TRBV5-4 and J is TRBJ2-3; possibly TRBD2 for D (6 bases). This CDR3 is 16 amino acids long. V lost 4 bases to trimming and J lost 1 base, with 16 bases between them. Looked up from germline, CDR1 is SGHNT and CDR2 is YYREEE (reference sequence). CDR3 protein: CASSPGGRARTDTQYF. In DNA form, the CDR3 reads TGTGCCAGCAGCCCCGGGGGTAGAGCGCGCACAGATACGCAGTATTTT. Variable domain in full (rest from reference TRBV5-4 and TRBJ2-3): ETGVTQSPTHLIKTRGQQVTLRCSSQSGHNTVSWYQQALGQGPQFIFQYYREEENGRGNFPPRFSGLQFPNYSSELNVNALELDDSALYLCASSPGGRARTDTQYFGPGTRLTVL.